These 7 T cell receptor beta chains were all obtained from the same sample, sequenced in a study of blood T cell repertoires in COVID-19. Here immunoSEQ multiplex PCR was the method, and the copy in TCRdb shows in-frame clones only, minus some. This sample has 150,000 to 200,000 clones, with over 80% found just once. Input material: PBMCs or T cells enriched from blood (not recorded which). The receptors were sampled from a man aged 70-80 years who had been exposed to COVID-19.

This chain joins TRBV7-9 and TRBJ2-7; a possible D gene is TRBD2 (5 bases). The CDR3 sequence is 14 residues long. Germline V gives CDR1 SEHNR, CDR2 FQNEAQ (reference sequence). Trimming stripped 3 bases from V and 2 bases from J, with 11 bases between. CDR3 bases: TGTGCCAGCAGCTTCTCTGGCGGGCCCTACGAGCAGTACTTC. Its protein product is CASSFSGGPYEQYF.

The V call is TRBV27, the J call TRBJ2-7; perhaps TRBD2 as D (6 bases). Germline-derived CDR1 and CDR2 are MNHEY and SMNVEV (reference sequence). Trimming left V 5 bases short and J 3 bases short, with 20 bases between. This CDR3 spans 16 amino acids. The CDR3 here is CASSATSGSQGYEQYF. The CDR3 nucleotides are TGTGCCAGCAGTGCAACTTCCGGGAGCCAAGGCTACGAGCAGTACTTC.

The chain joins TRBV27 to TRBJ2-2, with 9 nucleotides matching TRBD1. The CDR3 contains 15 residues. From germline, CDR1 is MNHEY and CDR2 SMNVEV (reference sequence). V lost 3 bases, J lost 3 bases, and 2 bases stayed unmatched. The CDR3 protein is CASSFGTGYTGELFF. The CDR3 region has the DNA TGTGCCAGCAGTTTCGGGACAGGGTACACCGGGGAGCTGTTTTTT.

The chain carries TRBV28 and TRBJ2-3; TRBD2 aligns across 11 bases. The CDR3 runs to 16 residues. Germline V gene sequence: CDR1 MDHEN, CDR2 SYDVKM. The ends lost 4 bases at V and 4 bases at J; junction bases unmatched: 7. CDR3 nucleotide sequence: TGTGCCAGCAGTTCTCAACTAGCGGGAGCATCAGATACGCAGTATTTT. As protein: CASSSQLAGASDTQYF. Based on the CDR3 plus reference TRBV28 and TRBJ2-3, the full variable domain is DVKVTQSSRYLVKRTGEKVFLECVQDMDHENMFWYRQDPGLGLRLIYFSYDVKMKEKGDIPEGYSVSREKKERFSLILESASTNQTSMYLCASSSQLAGASDTQYFGPGTRLTVL.

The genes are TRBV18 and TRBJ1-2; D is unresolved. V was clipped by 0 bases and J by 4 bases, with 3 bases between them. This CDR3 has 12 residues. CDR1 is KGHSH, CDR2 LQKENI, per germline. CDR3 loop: CASSPPGYGYTF. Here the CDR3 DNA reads TGTGCCAGCTCACCACCCGGCTATGGCTACACCTTC.

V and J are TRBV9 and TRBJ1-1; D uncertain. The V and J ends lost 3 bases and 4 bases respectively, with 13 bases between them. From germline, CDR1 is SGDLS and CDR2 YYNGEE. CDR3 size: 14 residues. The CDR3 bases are TGTGCCAGCAGCGCCGGGTTAGAAGTCACTGAAGCTTTCTTT. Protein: CASSAGLEVTEAFF.

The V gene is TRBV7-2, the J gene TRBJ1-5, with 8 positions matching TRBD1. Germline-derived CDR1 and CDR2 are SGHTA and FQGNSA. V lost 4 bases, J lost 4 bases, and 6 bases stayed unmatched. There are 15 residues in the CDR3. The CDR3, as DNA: TGTGCCAGCAGCTATGACAGGGGTTTGAATCAGCCCCAGCATTTT. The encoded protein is CASSYDRGLNQPQHF.